Listed here are 3 T cell receptor beta chains from one sample, sequenced in a study of T cells in Graves' hyperthyroidism and ophthalmopathy. Amplified TCR beta CDR3 regions came from RNA transcripts. The HTBI primer set drove a first-round RT-PCR of the TCR CDR3. Via MiXCR, TCRdb re-called the multiplex PCR reads, giving one row per CDR3 protein. Found here are 550,000 to 850,000 distinct CDR3 sequences, about 17% of them singletons; the top ten hold 16%. Input material: blood. These receptors all stem from a woman between 45 and 65 years old with Graves' hyperthyroidism that later progressed to Graves' ophthalmopathy.

As for this clonotype: Its ends do not fully match the called genes, so a read error is possible. The rearrangement uses TRBV5-4 and TRBJ1-1; the D is unclear. Looked up from germline, CDR1 is SGHNT and CDR2 is YYREEE (reference sequence). The CDR3 spans 14 residues. The CDR3 bases are TGTGCCAGCAGCCCATTGAGGCTGAACACTGGAGCTTTCTTT. This encodes CASSPLRLNTGAFF.

This clonotype was counted at least ten times. The genes are TRBV30 and TRBJ2-2, with TRBD1 identical over 8 bases. V shed 3 bases, J shed 3 bases, and the junction held 9 bases outside the gene matches. The CDR3 has 16 residues. Per the germline V gene, CDR1 is GTSNPN and CDR2 is SVGIG (reference sequence). The CDR3 bases are TGTGCCTGGAGCCAAAGGACAGGGTCGGACACCGGGGAGCTGTTTTTT. Translating gives CAWSQRTGSDTGELFF. Full variable domain (missing parts from reference TRBV30 and TRBJ2-2): SQTIHQWPATLVQPVGSPLSLECTVEGTSNPNLYWYRQAAGRGLQLLFYSVGIGQISSEVPQNLSASRPQDRQFILSSKKLLLSDSGFYLCAWSQRTGSDTGELFFGEGSRLTVL.

The chain recombines TRBV5-5 with TRBJ1-2; D may be TRBD1 (6 bases). Trimming took off 4 bases at V and 2 bases at J, with 15 bases between the two ends. The CDR3 spans 15 residues. The germline V gene encodes CDR1 SGHKS and CDR2 YYEKEE (reference sequence). CDR3 sequence: CASSPGQGLNYGYTF. The DNA for the CDR3 is TGTGCCAGCAGCCCGGGGCAGGGGCTGAACTATGGCTACACCTTC.